These 22 T cell receptor beta chains were sequenced from one sample in a study of shared clonotypes between healthy human individuals (dated by TCRdb to the early 2020s). The method was the immunoSEQ multiplex PCR assay. As stored in TCRdb, this immuneACCESS dataset retains in-frame rearrangements with V and J assigned. A fraction of the clones does not appear; measured against another copy, unresolved V genes explain less than half of the discrepancy, and the remainder lacks a known reason. For this sample the table gives over 95,000 clones, of which more than 65% were detected only once. The ten largest clones add up to under 25% of the sample. Sequenced sample: memory CD8+ T cells sorted from blood. Sample cell subset or site, as interpreted from the label and publication: CD45RO+ cells pooled with CCR7-negative TemRA cells. These receptor sequences come from a woman aged 25 to 45 in good health.

This clone is large by share. The rearrangement uses TRBV5-4 and TRBJ2-7, with a possible D match to TRBD2 (7 bases). V was shortened by 2 bases and J by 4 bases, with 16 bases between the two germline ends. Germline V gene data show CDR1 as SGHNT and CDR2 as YYREEE (reference sequence). The CDR3 is made up of 15 amino acids. The CDR3 sequence is CASSFFGGLGYEQYF. CDR3 nucleotide sequence: TGTGCCAGCAGCTTTTTCGGGGGGCTGGGATACGAGCAGTACTTC.

The chain joins TRBV18 to TRBJ1-1; D unclear. The CDR3 is 14 residues long. The V gene's germline CDR1 is KGHSH and CDR2 LQKENI. The V and J ends lost 3 bases and 0 bases respectively, with 8 bases between them. CDR3 sequence reads: CASSPTDMNTEAFF. The DNA for the CDR3 is TGTGCCAGCTCACCTACGGATATGAACACTGAAGCTTTCTTT.

The chain uses TRBV11-2 and TRBJ2-5; 10 bases line up with TRBD2. With the DNA end fitting TRBJ2-7 better, the J assignment may be wrong. Germline values: CDR1 SGHAT, CDR2 FQNNGV. The length of the CDR3 is 14 residues. The CDR3: CASSPLAGAYEQYF. In nucleotides, the CDR3 is TGTGCCAGCAGCCCTCTAGCGGGGGCATACGAGCAGTACTTC.

For this clone: Within the sample, other DNA sequences also encode this same CDR3. The V gene is TRBV5-4, the J gene TRBJ2-5, with unresolved D. Looked up from germline, CDR1 is SGHNT and CDR2 is YYREEE (reference sequence). V lost 0 bases to trimming and J lost 5 bases, with 8 bases between them. CDR3 length: 13 amino acids. In DNA form, the CDR3 reads TGTGCCAGCAGCTTGGAAGCTGAGGAGACCCAGTACTTC. It codes for CASSLEAEETQYF.

This rearrangement joins TRBV30 to TRBJ2-4; D remains unclear. Germline V gene data show CDR1 as GTSNPN and CDR2 as SVGIG (reference sequence). V lost 4 bases, J lost 7 bases, and 11 bases lay in between. This CDR3 region has 12 residues. Here the CDR3 DNA reads TGTGCCTGGATGGGGAACGGGAACATTCAGTACTTC. This codes for CAWMGNGNIQYF.

V is TRBV25-1 and J is TRBJ2-1; 7 bases match TRBD1. Trimming cost V 2 bases and J 4 bases; bases outside gene matches: 11. Germline CDR1 and CDR2: MGHDK and SYGVNS. The CDR3 totals 17 residues. The CDR3 region has the DNA TGTGCCAGCAGTGAAGACAGGGAGCCCGCCTCTTACAATGAGCAGTTCTTC. It yields the protein CASSEDREPASYNEQFF.

The rearrangement uses TRBV10-1 and TRBJ2-2; TRBD1 is a possible D gene (5 bases). The CDR3 runs 16 residues. Trimming took off 0 bases at V and 7 bases at J, with 15 bases between the two ends. Germline CDR1 WNHNN, CDR2 SYGVQD (reference sequence). The CDR3 protein is CASSESGLTPRGELFF. CDR3 bases: TGCGCCAGCAGTGAGTCGGGGCTAACACCCCGCGGGGAGCTGTTTTTT.

The chain carries TRBV19 and TRBJ2-3; D ambiguous. Germline CDR1 is LNHDA and CDR2 is SQIVND (reference sequence). The CDR3 has 13 amino acids. Trimming pared 3 bases from V and 6 bases from J, leaving 10 bases between. CDR3 loop: CASSILPADTQYF. CDR3 coding DNA: TGTGCCAGTAGTATCCTCCCCGCGGATACGCAGTATTTT.

The V gene is TRBV6-5, the J gene TRBJ2-1; weak D call: TRBD1 (5 bases). The CDR3 length is 15 residues. Germline V gene data show CDR1 as MNHEY and CDR2 as SVGAGI. V was pared by 5 bases and J by 4 bases, with 15 bases between. The DNA for the CDR3 is TGTGCCAGCAGTCCCGGACACCGAATGTACAATGAGCAGTTCTTC. It is translated as CASSPGHRMYNEQFF.

The gene calls are TRBV6-6 and TRBJ1-2, with D uncertain. The CDR3 sequence is 12 residues long. The germline CDR1 and CDR2 sequences are MNHNY and SVGAGI (reference sequence). The V gene lost 5 bases and the J gene lost 3 bases, with 7 bases spanning the gap. CDR3 nucleotide sequence: TGTGCCAGCAGTCCAACGGACTATGGCTACACCTTC. This encodes CASSPTDYGYTF.

This chain connects TRBV28 to TRBJ2-2; TRBD2 might be the D (6 bases). Germline lookup yields CDR1 MDHEN and CDR2 SYDVKM. V was shortened by 2 bases and J by 7 bases, with 8 bases between the two germline ends. The CDR3 extends over 13 amino acids. CDR3 nucleotides: TGTGCCAGCAGTTTACGGGAGTTCGGGGAGCTGTTTTTT. Translation gives CASSLREFGELFF.

This clone occurred a few times. Other DNA sequences in this specimen translate into the identical CDR3. The genes are TRBV5-6 and TRBJ2-7; a weak D match, TRBD2 (6 bases). Trimming removed 0 bases from V and 2 bases from J, with 6 bases in between. The CDR3 loop spans 13 amino acids. The V gene's germline CDR1 is SGHDT and CDR2 YYEEEE. CDR3 in DNA: TGTGCCAGCAGCTTGGGCGGGACCTACGAGCAGTACTTC. This encodes CASSLGGTYEQYF.

Here the CDR3 reads CASSRRVGRGHEQYF. The CDR3 DNA reads as TGCGCCAGCAGCCGGAGGGTCGGGAGGGGTCACGAGCAGTACTTC. The chain joins TRBV5-1 to TRBJ2-7; 8 nucleotides line up with TRBD2. In germline, CDR1 is SGHRS, CDR2 YFSETQ. V lost 4 bases to trimming and J lost 5 bases; unmatched junction nucleotides: 11. The CDR3 contains 15 residues.

This sequence joins TRBV21-1 and TRBJ1-5; the listed D gene, TRBD1, was not tested against the DNA. TRBV21-1 is listed as a pseudogene. This CDR3 comprises 18 residues. The CDR3 sequence: CASPFRGGQGHSNQPQHF. The CDR3 DNA sequence: TGTGCCAGCCCATTCAGAGGGGGACAGGGCCATAGCAATCAGCCCCAGCATTTT.

The CDR3 here is CASTGGPPLNTEAFF. The CDR3 coding sequence is TGTGCCAGCACAGGGGGCCCACCATTGAACACTGAAGCTTTCTTT. V gene TRBV28 combines with J gene TRBJ1-1; 8 bases align to TRBD1. Germline CDR1 reads MDHEN; CDR2 reads SYDVKM. CDR3 length: 15 amino acids. Trimming removed 7 bases from V and 0 bases from J; junction bases left unmatched: 7.

The chain recombines TRBV19 with TRBJ2-2; TRBD2 matches at 10 bases. This CDR3 is built from 19 residues. CDR1 LNHDA and CDR2 SQIVND come from the germline V gene (reference sequence). J lost 2 bases, V lost 0 bases, and 9 bases had no gene match. Here the CDR3 DNA reads TGTGCCAGTAGTATAGATGGGACCCGACTAGCGGGTAACACCGGGGAGCTGTTTTTT. Translating gives CASSIDGTRLAGNTGELFF.

This clone was recorded a few times. The chain has TRBV15 and TRBJ1-4; possibly TRBD1 for D (6 bases). CDR1 and CDR2 (germline): LNHNV, YYDKDF (reference sequence). The V end lost 8 bases, the J end lost 5 bases, and 15 bases lay between the germline ends. The CDR3 covers 14 residues. CDR3 in DNA: TGTGCCACCGCCAGGGGTCAGGGCAATGAAAAACTGTTTTTT. Its protein is CATARGQGNEKLFF.

CDR3 DNA sequence: TGTGCCAGCAGCTTTGCGCGGGTACAGTTCTTC. Its translation is CASSFARVQFF. V gene TRBV7-6 combines with J gene TRBJ2-1; D possibly corresponds to TRBD2 (5 bases). CDR1 SGHVS and CDR2 FNYEAQ come from the germline V gene. This CDR3 region has 11 residues. V lost 3 bases and J 13 bases, leaving 10 bases between the germline ends.

The chain recombines TRBV28 with TRBJ2-6, with TRBD1 matching 8 bases. Trimming at V came to 7 bases and at J to 4 bases, leaving 6 bases not matched to a gene. Germline CDR1 reads MDHEN; CDR2 reads SYDVKM. CDR3 length equals 15 residues. The CDR3 is CASTAGGEGANVLTF. Here the CDR3 DNA reads TGTGCCAGCACGGCAGGGGGCGAGGGGGCCAACGTCCTGACTTTC. Looking up the rest from reference TRBV28 and TRBJ2-6 gives the full variable domain: DVKVTQSSRYLVKRTGEKVFLECVQDMDHENMFWYRQDPGLGLRLIYFSYDVKMKEKGDIPEGYSVSREKKERFSLILESASTNQTSMYLCASTAGGEGANVLTFGAGSRLTVL.

The genes are TRBV5-1 and TRBJ1-1; D perhaps matches TRBD1 (6 bases). CDR1 and CDR2 from the germline V gene are SGHRS and YFSETQ. The CDR3 has 15 residues. Trimming took off 4 bases at V and 5 bases at J, with 18 bases between the two ends. As DNA, the CDR3 is TGCGCCAGCAGCCCTACAGGACAGTTTAAGACTGAAGCTTTCTTT. Translation: CASSPTGQFKTEAFF.

V and J are TRBV4-1 and TRBJ1-1; D remains unclear. Trimming pared 1 base from V and 6 bases from J, leaving 9 bases between. CDR3 length: 13 residues. Germline V gene sequence: CDR1 MGHRA, CDR2 YSYEKL. CDR3 bases: TGCGCCAGCAGCCAAGGCCCCGACGCTGAAGCTTTCTTT. Translation gives CASSQGPDAEAFF.

This clone occurred a few times. This chain uses TRBV27 with TRBJ1-5; D is perhaps TRBD1 (6 bases). The CDR3 is 15 residues long. CDR1 is MNHEY and CDR2 is SMNVEV in the germline V gene (reference sequence). The ends were cut back, 5 bases at V and 4 bases at J, with 15 bases in the middle. CDR3 residues: CASSTNRERNQPQHF. In nucleotides, the CDR3 is TGTGCCAGCAGTACTAACAGGGAGAGGAATCAGCCCCAGCATTTT.